Listed below are T cell receptor beta chains from one sample, sequenced in a study of blood T cell repertoires in COVID-19. Some clones are missing from TCRdb's copy, which holds only in-frame ones; the method was immunoSEQ multiplex PCR. The data show fewer than 130,000 clones, 70% to 90% seen once. The sequenced sample was peripheral blood. These receptors were obtained from a human donor in a cohort sampled during active COVID-19. Each CDR3 is given with its conserved first and last residue. The order of the fields is D gene, clone size, V gene, J gene, CDR3 DNA, CDR3 protein. D genes are given only for firm matches. For some rows the clone size is stated as once, few or many, or as a class when expanded; others skip it.

D: TRBD2; size: NA; V: TRBV4-3; J: TRBJ2-7; DNA: TGCGCCAGCAGCCAAGTGAAGGCGACTAGCGGGGCTTACGAGCAGTACTTC; CDR3: CASSQVKATSGAYEQYF
D: NA; size: NA; V: TRBV7-9; J: TRBJ1-1; DNA: TGTGCCAGCAGCTTAGGAGTAGGACAGGAAGCTTTCTTT; CDR3: CASSLGVGQEAFF
D: NA; size: NA; V: TRBV19; J: TRBJ1-1; DNA: TGTGCCACTCAATACCAGGGGAACACTGAAGCTTTCTTT; CDR3: CATQYQGNTEAFF
D: NA; size: NA; V: TRBV5-1; J: TRBJ1-3; DNA: TGCGCCAGCAGCTCCCAGGGCGCCGGAAACACCATATATTTT; CDR3: CASSSQGAGNTIYF
D: NA; size: once; V: TRBV7-2; J: TRBJ1-1; DNA: TGTGCCAGCAGCTTAGTGGCGGGTGGAGGCACTGAAGCTTTCTTT; CDR3: CASSLVAGGGTEAFF
D: NA; size: NA; V: TRBV6-5; J: TRBJ2-1; DNA: TGTGCCAGCAGCCCCACTAGTAAGGATGAGCAGTTCTTC; CDR3: CASSPTSKDEQFF
D: TRBD1; size: NA; V: TRBV11-1; J: TRBJ2-7; DNA: TGTGCCAGCAGGTCGGGACAGGGTCTCTACGAGCAGTACTTC; CDR3: CASRSGQGLYEQYF
D: TRBD2; size: NA; V: TRBV7-9; J: TRBJ2-2; DNA: TGTGCCAGCAGCTTAAGGACTAGCGCCCCCGGGGAGCTGTTTTTT; CDR3: CASSLRTSAPGELFF
D: TRBD2; size: NA; V: TRBV7-3; J: TRBJ2-5; DNA: TGTGCCAGCAGCTTAAGCGGTAGCGGGGGGCAAGAGACCCAGTACTTC; CDR3: CASSLSGSGGQETQYF
D: NA; size: NA; V: TRBV6-5; J: TRBJ2-7; DNA: TGTGCCAGCAGTTACAAGCGCGGGTGGAACTCCTACGAGCAGTACTTC; CDR3: CASSYKRGWNSYEQYF
D: NA; size: NA; V: TRBV5-4; J: TRBJ1-3; DNA: TGTGCCAGCAGCTCCCGGGACGGGAGCTCTGGAAACACCATATATTTT; CDR3: CASSSRDGSSGNTIYF
D: NA; size: once; V: TRBV27; J: TRBJ1-1; DNA: TGTGCCAGCAGTTTATCGATCGGTATCACTGAAGCTTTCTTT; CDR3: CASSLSIGITEAFF
D: NA; size: once; V: TRBV5-5; J: TRBJ1-2; DNA: TGTGCCAGCAGCTTGGCCGACGGGGAAACCAACTATGGCTACACCTTC; CDR3: CASSLADGETNYGYTF
D: NA; size: NA; V: TRBV20-1; J: TRBJ1-2; DNA: TGCAGTGCTACGGGGTCCTATGGCTACACCTTC; CDR3: CSATGSYGYTF
D: NA; size: NA; V: TRBV6-5; J: TRBJ1-2; DNA: TGTGCCAGCAGTCAAACCATAAGCATTAGCTATGGCTACACCTTC; CDR3: CASSQTISISYGYTF
D: TRBD2; size: NA; V: TRBV6-2/TRBV6-3; J: TRBJ2-1; DNA: TGTGCCAGCAGTTACCCTATGAGTGGACTAGCGGAGTACAATGAGCAGTTCTTC; CDR3: CASSYPMSGLAEYNEQFF
D: TRBD2; size: NA; V: TRBV30; J: TRBJ2-3; DNA: TGTGCCTGGAGTACGGGTGGGCTAGCGGATGTGGATACGCAGTATTTT; CDR3: CAWSTGGLADVDTQYF
D: TRBD1; size: NA; V: TRBV5-4; J: TRBJ2-3; DNA: TGTGCCAGCAGCGGGGCCGGGACAGGGAGGGATACGCAGTATTTT; CDR3: CASSGAGTGRDTQYF
D: NA; size: NA; V: TRBV19; J: TRBJ2-2; DNA: TGTGCCAGCCAGTCGGGGAACACCGGGGAGCTGTTTTTT; CDR3: CASQSGNTGELFF
D: NA; size: NA; V: TRBV12-3/TRBV12-4; J: TRBJ1-2; DNA: TGTGCCAGCAGTTCTGACCCAGGGTATGGCTACACCTTC; CDR3: CASSSDPGYGYTF
D: NA; size: NA; V: TRBV7-9; J: TRBJ2-3; DNA: TGTGCCAGCAGCTTAAGATCCGGTAAAGATACGCAGTATTTT; CDR3: CASSLRSGKDTQYF
D: NA; size: NA; V: TRBV19; J: TRBJ2-7; DNA: TGTGCCAGTAGTATGAGCAGGGATCTCCGCGAGCAGTACTTC; CDR3: CASSMSRDLREQYF
D: TRBD1; size: NA; V: TRBV24-1; J: TRBJ2-1; DNA: TGTGCCACCAGTGCCCAGGACAGGGGGTACAATGAGCAGTTCTTC; CDR3: CATSAQDRGYNEQFF
D: TRBD2; size: NA; V: TRBV10-3; J: TRBJ2-7; DNA: TGTGCCATCAGTGAGTCGGAGATAGCGGGGGGTCTCCTCAGGAGGGAGCAGTACTTC; CDR3: CAISESEIAGGLLRREQYF
D: TRBD2; size: NA; V: TRBV5-8; J: TRBJ2-1; DNA: TGTGCCAGCATCCCCCCGGGGGGGCTTACAAAATTGGGGCAGTTCTTC; CDR3: CASIPPGGLTKLGQFF
D: NA; size: few; V: TRBV5-4; J: TRBJ1-5; DNA: TGTGCCAGCAGCTTCCCGAATCAGCCCCAGCATTTT; CDR3: CASSFPNQPQHF